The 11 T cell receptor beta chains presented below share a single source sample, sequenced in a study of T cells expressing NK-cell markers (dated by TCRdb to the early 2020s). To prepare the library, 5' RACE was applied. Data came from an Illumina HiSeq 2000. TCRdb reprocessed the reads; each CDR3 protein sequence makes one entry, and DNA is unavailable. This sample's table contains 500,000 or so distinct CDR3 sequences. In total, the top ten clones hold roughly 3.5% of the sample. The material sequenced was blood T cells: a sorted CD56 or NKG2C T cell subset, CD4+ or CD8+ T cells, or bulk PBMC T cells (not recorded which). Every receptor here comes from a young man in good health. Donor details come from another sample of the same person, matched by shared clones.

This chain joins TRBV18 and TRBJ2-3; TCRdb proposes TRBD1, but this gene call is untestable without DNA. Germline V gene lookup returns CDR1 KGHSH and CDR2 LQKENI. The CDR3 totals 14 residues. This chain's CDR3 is CASSGQPGADTQYF.

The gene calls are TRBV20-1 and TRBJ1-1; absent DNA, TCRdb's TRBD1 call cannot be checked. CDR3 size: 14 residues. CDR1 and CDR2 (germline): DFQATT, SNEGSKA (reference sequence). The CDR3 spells CSARGPDREAEAFF.

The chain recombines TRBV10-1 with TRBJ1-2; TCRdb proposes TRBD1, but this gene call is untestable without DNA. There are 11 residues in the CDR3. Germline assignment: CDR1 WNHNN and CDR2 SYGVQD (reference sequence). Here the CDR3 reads CASSYRAGYTF.

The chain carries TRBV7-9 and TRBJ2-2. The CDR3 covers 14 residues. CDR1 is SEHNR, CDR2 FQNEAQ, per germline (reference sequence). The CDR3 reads CASSERGGAGELFF.

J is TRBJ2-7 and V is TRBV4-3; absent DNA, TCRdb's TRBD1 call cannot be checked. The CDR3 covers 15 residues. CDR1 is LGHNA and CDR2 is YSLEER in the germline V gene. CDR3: CASSQVPGQGYEQYF.

CDR3 loop: CASRSGQGGSIGRPGELFF. The V call is TRBV6-1, the J call TRBJ2-2; TCRdb's D call, TRBD1, is unchecked because there is no DNA. Germline CDR1 and CDR2: MNHNS and SASEGT. The CDR3 runs to 19 residues.

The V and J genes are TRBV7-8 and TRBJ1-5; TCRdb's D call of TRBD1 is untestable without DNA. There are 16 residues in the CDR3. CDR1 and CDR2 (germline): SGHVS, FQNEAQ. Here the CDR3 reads CASSLPGGRQNQPQHF.

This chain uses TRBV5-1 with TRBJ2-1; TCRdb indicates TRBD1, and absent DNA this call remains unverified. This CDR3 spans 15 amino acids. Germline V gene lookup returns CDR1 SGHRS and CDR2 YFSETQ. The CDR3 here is CASSIQGAGVNEQFF.

CDR3 loop: CASHPTPGGDHEQFF. This chain links TRBV28 with TRBJ2-1; the TRBD2 assignment by TCRdb is unverifiable without DNA. The CDR3 loop spans 15 amino acids. Germline CDR1 MDHEN, CDR2 SYDVKM.

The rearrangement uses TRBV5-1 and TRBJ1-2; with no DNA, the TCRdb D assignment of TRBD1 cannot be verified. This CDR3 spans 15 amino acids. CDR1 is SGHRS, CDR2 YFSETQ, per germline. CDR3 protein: CASSLEADRGYGYTF.

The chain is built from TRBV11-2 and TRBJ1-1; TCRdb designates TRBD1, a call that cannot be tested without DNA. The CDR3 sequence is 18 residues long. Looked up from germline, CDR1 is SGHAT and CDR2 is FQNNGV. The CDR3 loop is CASRYRDRGLEWYTEAFF.